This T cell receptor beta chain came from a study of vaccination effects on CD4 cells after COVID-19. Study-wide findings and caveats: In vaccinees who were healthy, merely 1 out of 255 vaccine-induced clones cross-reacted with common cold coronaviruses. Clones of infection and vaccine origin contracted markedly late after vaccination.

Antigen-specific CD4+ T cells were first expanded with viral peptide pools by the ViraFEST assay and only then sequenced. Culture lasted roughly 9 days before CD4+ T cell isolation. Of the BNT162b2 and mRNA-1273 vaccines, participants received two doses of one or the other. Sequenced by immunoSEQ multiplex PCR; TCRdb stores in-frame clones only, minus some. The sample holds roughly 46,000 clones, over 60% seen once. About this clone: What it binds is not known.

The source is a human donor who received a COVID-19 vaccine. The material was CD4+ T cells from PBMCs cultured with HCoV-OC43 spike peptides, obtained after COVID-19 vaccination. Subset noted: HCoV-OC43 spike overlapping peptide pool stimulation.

Written as DNA, the CDR3 is TGTGCCAGCAGCCCCGGTTTGAAACCGTTTCAAGAGACCCAGTACTTC. This gives the protein CASSPGLKPFQETQYF. The chain employs TRBV5-4 and TRBJ2-5, with D unclear. The CDR3 length is 16 residues. Trimming took off 4 bases at V and 2 bases at J, with 18 bases between the two ends. Germline loops: CDR1 SGHNT, CDR2 YYREEE (reference sequence). The variable domain in full, with the rest retrieved from reference TRBV5-4 and TRBJ2-5, is ETGVTQSPTHLIKTRGQQVTLRCSSQSGHNTVSWYQQALGQGPQFIFQYYREEENGRGNFPPRFSGLQFPNYSSELNVNALELDDSALYLCASSPGLKPFQETQYFGPGTRLLVL.